This entry lists 29 T cell receptor beta chains sequenced from one sample in a study of beta chain features in type 1 diabetes. The study's findings and limits: When Type 1 diabetes patients were examined, their TCRB CDR3s proved moderately but significantly shorter in all four CD4+ subsets.

Expressed TCRB transcripts got sequenced, as all isolated RNA was reverse transcribed. TCRdb's copy holds only in-frame clones and misses some; the assay was immunoSEQ multiplex PCR. The sample lists 50,000 or so clones, 42% seen once, with about 1.5% in the top ten. For these receptors, no antigen is known. The sample taken for sequencing was Tregs from blood. The receptors were sampled from a man aged 30 to 39 with type 1 diabetes.

Of note for this clone: A junction end diverges from the germline sequence, so it may reflect a read error. The rearrangement links TRBV28 to TRBJ2-3; maybe TRBD2 (5 bases). CDR1 is MDHEN, CDR2 SYDVKM, per germline. The CDR3 has 13 residues. CDR3 bases: TGTGCCAGCGGGTCGCACCTAGCCGGTAGTCTGAATTTT. This encodes CASGSHLAGSLNF.

This clone is a singleton in its sample. This chain links TRBV19 with TRBJ2-5; 9 positions agree with TRBD1. The last part of the DNA fits TRBJ2-7 better; the J call may be wrong. The CDR3 consists of 15 residues. Germline-derived CDR1 and CDR2 are LNHDA and SQIVND (reference sequence). CDR3 in DNA: TGTGCCAGTAGCCCCAGAGGGACAGGGACCTACGAGCAGTACTTC. This sequence encodes CASSPRGTGTYEQYF.

Comments on this clone: Germline and junction disagree at one end, which may indicate a read error. The chain has TRBV10-3 and TRBJ1-1; 11 positions match TRBD1. This CDR3 contains 14 residues. Germline V CDR1 and CDR2: ENHRY, SYGVKD. The CDR3 sequence: CAITEGQGDTEAFF. CDR3 nucleotide sequence: TGTGCCATCACTGAGGGACAGGGGGACACTGAAGCTTTCTTT.

The table lists this clone with a few counts. The V and J genes are TRBV11-2 and TRBJ1-1; a weak D match, TRBD1 (6 bases). The CDR3 spans 14 residues. CDR1 SGHAT and CDR2 FQNNGV come from the germline V gene. Trimming stripped 4 bases from V and 1 base from J, with 10 bases between. As DNA, the CDR3 is TGTGCCAGCAGCTGGAGCAGGGGGAACACTGAAGCTTTCTTT. Translated: CASSWSRGNTEAFF.

This chain links TRBV2 with TRBJ1-2; D gene uncertain. The germline CDR1 and CDR2 sequences are SNHLY and FYNNEI. The CDR3 sequence is 12 residues long. The V gene lost 3 bases and the J gene lost 8 bases, with 10 bases spanning the gap. The CDR3 DNA reads TGTGCCAGCAGTGACCCAGGTGAGGGCTACACCTTC. This translates into CASSDPGEGYTF.

The table lists this clone with a few counts. The chain's CDR3 is CATETGLKNTQYF. The DNA for the CDR3 is TGTGCCACCGAGACAGGGCTGAAGAATACGCAGTATTTT. The chain has TRBV28 and TRBJ2-3; 7 bases align to TRBD1. V shed 10 bases, J shed 7 bases, and the junction held 11 bases outside the gene matches. Germline-derived CDR1 and CDR2 are MDHEN and SYDVKM. The CDR3 runs 13 residues.

This clone has just a few counts. The chain is built from TRBV2 and TRBJ2-7; 13 nucleotides agree with TRBD2. This CDR3 is built from 17 residues. Per germline, CDR1 SNHLY and CDR2 FYNNEI. V dropped 6 bases and J dropped 0; count of bases not matched to a gene: 8. CDR3 sequence: CASSPGLAGDLSYEQYF. The DNA for the CDR3 is TGTGCCAGCAGCCCAGGACTAGCGGGAGATCTCTCCTACGAGCAGTACTTC.

This clone was counted between two and nine times. The V and J genes are TRBV7-3 and TRBJ2-2; D is possibly TRBD1 (5 bases). Trimming stripped 2 bases from V and 4 bases from J, with 8 bases between. Germline V lookup: CDR1 SGHTA, CDR2 FQGTGA. The CDR3 totals 14 residues. The CDR3 region is CASSLQGSTGELFF. Written as DNA, the CDR3 is TGTGCCAGCAGCTTACAGGGATCCACCGGGGAGCTGTTTTTT.

This clone came up a few times. CDR3 bases: TGTGCCACAAAACGGGGGAGGGATAGGGACAATGAGCAGTTCTTC. Amino acids: CATKRGRDRDNEQFF. This rearrangement joins TRBV6-5 to TRBJ2-1; 7 nucleotides line up with TRBD2. Trimming took 10 bases from V and 5 from J; bases not matched to a gene: 14. CDR1 MNHEY and CDR2 SVGAGI come from the germline V gene. The CDR3 length is 15 residues.

The CDR3 here is CASSDVLAGAKYEQYF. In nucleotides, the CDR3 is TGTGCCAGCAGTGACGTCCTAGCGGGAGCAAAATACGAGCAGTACTTC. The V gene is TRBV6-4, the J gene TRBJ2-7, with 10 bases matching TRBD2. CDR3 length: 16 amino acids. The junction had 8 bases not matched to a gene; V was cut back by 2 bases and J by 4 bases. Germline values: CDR1 MRHNA, CDR2 SNTAGT.

V usage is TRBV5-6 and J usage is TRBJ2-2, with D uncertain. Germline CDR1 is SGHDT and CDR2 is YYEEEE. V lost 0 bases and J lost 2, with 11 bases in between. CDR3 length equals 16 residues. CDR3 protein: CASSLADTINTGELFF. The CDR3 DNA sequence: TGTGCCAGCAGCTTGGCAGATACTATCAACACCGGGGAGCTGTTTTTT.

The rearrangement links TRBV6-6 to TRBJ2-1; 9 nucleotides match TRBD2. The germline CDR1 and CDR2 sequences are MNHNY and SVGAGI (reference sequence). The CDR3 is 15 amino acids. With 5 bases clipped from V and 7 bases from J, the junction kept 9 bases outside the gene matches. The CDR3 region is CASSLAGGPRNEQFF. The CDR3 coding sequence is TGTGCCAGCAGTCTGGCGGGAGGGCCGCGTAATGAGCAGTTCTTC.

V usage is TRBV6-5 and J usage is TRBJ1-6, with 9 positions matching TRBD1. Losses at the gene ends were 7 bases for V and 8 bases for J; bases not matched to a gene: 6. This CDR3 region has 14 residues. Per the germline V gene, CDR1 is MNHEY and CDR2 is SVGAGI. CDR3: CASTRTGVYSPLHF. In nucleotides, the CDR3 is TGTGCCAGCACCCGGACAGGGGTTTATTCACCCCTCCACTTT.

The chain joins TRBV5-4 to TRBJ2-1, with 9 bases aligning to TRBD2. Germline CDR1 reads SGHNT; CDR2 reads YYREEE (reference sequence). This CDR3 is built from 15 residues. With 0 bases clipped from V and 6 bases from J, the junction kept 4 bases outside the gene matches. CDR3 residues: CASSLVAGVGNEQFF. CDR3 nucleotide sequence: TGTGCCAGCAGCTTGGTAGCGGGAGTGGGCAATGAGCAGTTCTTC.

The chain couples TRBV2 to TRBJ2-5; a weak D match, TRBD2 (5 bases). CDR1 is SNHLY and CDR2 is FYNNEI in the germline V gene. V was trimmed by 5 bases and J by 3 bases, leaving 13 bases between them. There are 14 residues in the CDR3. The chain's CDR3 is CASSTAGAEETQYF. Written as DNA, the CDR3 is TGTGCCAGCAGTACCGCGGGCGCCGAAGAGACCCAGTACTTC.

The chain couples TRBV15 to TRBJ2-7; 8 bases match TRBD1. The CDR3 has 13 residues. CDR1 and CDR2 (germline): LNHNV, YYDKDF (reference sequence). After removal of 2 bases from V and 6 bases from J, the junction contained 3 bases not matched to a gene. CDR3 protein: CATSRPGQVEQYF. Written as DNA, the CDR3 is TGTGCCACCAGCAGACCGGGACAGGTCGAGCAGTACTTC.

The chain recombines TRBV6-5 with TRBJ1-2; D not resolved. The CDR3 runs 14 residues. V lost 0 bases and J 8 bases, leaving 13 bases between the germline ends. Germline V gene sequence: CDR1 MNHEY, CDR2 SVGAGI. CDR3 bases: TGTGCCAGCAGTTACTCGGCAGGTGGCAGAGGCTACACCTTC. Protein sequence: CASSYSAGGRGYTF.

V is TRBV6-5 and J is TRBJ1-6, with 7 bases fitting TRBD1. The junction had 5 bases not matched to a gene; V was cut back by 2 bases and J by 10 bases. The CDR3 has 14 amino acids. Germline loops: CDR1 MNHEY, CDR2 SVGAGI. CDR3 residues: CASSYIQGRSPLHF. CDR3 DNA: TGTGCCAGCAGTTACATACAGGGGAGGTCACCCCTCCACTTT.

The chain carries TRBV19 and TRBJ1-5; D call uncertain. CDR3 length: 15 amino acids. CDR1 is LNHDA, CDR2 SQIVND, per germline (reference sequence). With 7 bases removed from V and 0 bases from J, the gap between germline ends came to 13 bases. In nucleotides, the CDR3 is TGTGCCAGTACCTACGGGTTCTATAGCAATCAGCCCCAGCATTTT. It is translated as CASTYGFYSNQPQHF.

The rearrangement links TRBV28 to TRBJ2-5; the D gene is possibly TRBD2 (7 bases). V was pared by 9 bases and J by 3 bases, with 17 bases between. CDR1 and CDR2 from the germline V gene are MDHEN and SYDVKM. This CDR3 comprises 14 residues. The CDR3 is CASEGGLTKETQYF. In DNA, the CDR3 is TGTGCCAGTGAAGGGGGACTAACTAAAGAGACCCAGTACTTC.

The rearrangement uses TRBV4-1 and TRBJ2-1, with 9 bases matching TRBD2. V was pared by 3 bases and J by 9 bases, with 12 bases of the junction left unmatched. This CDR3 is 16 amino acids long. Germline CDR1 MGHRA, CDR2 YSYEKL. CDR3 loop: CASSHPGVAGAVEQFF. The DNA for the CDR3 is TGCGCCAGCAGCCACCCCGGGGTAGCGGGAGCAGTTGAGCAGTTCTTC.

Written as DNA, the CDR3 is TGTGCCAGCAGTTCCCAGGGGATTGGCAATCAGCCCCAGCATTTT. Amino acid sequence: CASSSQGIGNQPQHF. The chain joins TRBV6-5 to TRBJ1-5; D might be TRBD1 (6 bases). The V end was cut by 4 bases, the J end by 2 bases, with 12 bases between. From germline, CDR1 is MNHEY and CDR2 SVGAGI. The length of the CDR3 is 15 residues.

J is TRBJ1-2 and V is TRBV5-1; tentative D call: TRBD1 (5 bases). V was shortened by 0 bases and J by 5 bases, with 14 bases between the two germline ends. The CDR3 is made up of 15 amino acids. Per germline, CDR1 SGHRS and CDR2 YFSETQ. The DNA of the CDR3 is TGCGCCAGCAGCTTGGTCGGCCAGGGCGCATATGGCTACACCTTC. Translation gives CASSLVGQGAYGYTF. Full variable domain (remainder filled in from reference TRBV5-1 and TRBJ1-2): KAGVTQTPRYLIKTRGQQVTLSCSPISGHRSVSWYQQTPGQGLQFLFEYFSETQRNKGNFPGRFSGRQFSNSRSEMNVSTLELGDSALYLCASSLVGQGAYGYTFGSGTRLTVV.

The rearrangement uses TRBV27 and TRBJ2-1, with 11 nucleotides matching TRBD2. The CDR3 sequence is 16 residues long. Germline lookup yields CDR1 MNHEY and CDR2 SMNVEV (reference sequence). The junction had 12 bases not matched to a gene; V was cut back by 4 bases and J by 10 bases. As DNA, the CDR3 is TGTGCCAGCAGTTCGGCTAGCGGGAGGCCTCAGAACGAGCAGTTCTTC. Residues: CASSSASGRPQNEQFF.

V gene TRBV19 combines with J gene TRBJ1-5; 7 nucleotides line up with TRBD1. CDR1 is LNHDA, CDR2 SQIVND, per germline (reference sequence). The V segment lost 8 bases and the J segment 7 bases; nucleotides outside the gene matches: 11. This CDR3 region has 14 residues. CDR3 amino acids: CASLGDRAVQPQHF. The CDR3 DNA follows: TGTGCCAGTCTGGGTGACAGGGCTGTACAGCCCCAGCATTTT.

This chain connects TRBV25-1 to TRBJ1-5; 9 nucleotides match TRBD1. CDR3 length: 15 residues. The junction had 2 bases not matched to a gene; V was cut back by 4 bases and J by 1 base. Germline lookup yields CDR1 MGHDK and CDR2 SYGVNS. In DNA, the CDR3 is TGTGCCAGCAGTGGGGGGACAGGGAGCAATCAGCCCCAGCATTTT. This translates into CASSGGTGSNQPQHF.

There are a few counts of this clone. The chain uses TRBV29-1 and TRBJ2-7, with D maybe TRBD1 (6 bases). Trimming stripped 2 bases from V and 3 bases from J, with 11 bases between. CDR3 length: 13 residues. The V gene's germline CDR1 is SQVTM and CDR2 ANQGSEA. CDR3 DNA: TGCAGCGTTGAACCACTAGGGGGCTACGAGCAGTACTTC. Translation: CSVEPLGGYEQYF.

The CDR3 DNA reads TGTGGGATCCGACAGGGGGGAGCTGGGGCCAACGTCCTGACTTTC. Translating gives CGIRQGGAGANVLTF. The chain combines TRBV28 with TRBJ2-6, with 9 bases identical to TRBD1. The CDR3 covers 15 residues. Germline assignment: CDR1 MDHEN and CDR2 SYDVKM.

This clone was detected a few times. This chain joins TRBV21-1 and TRBJ2-1; the table assigns TRBD2, which was not confirmed against the DNA. TRBV21-1 represents a pseudogene. CDR3 length equals 14 residues. The DNA for the CDR3 is TGTGCCAGCAATTTAGGGACTATAGACAATGAGCAGTTCTTC. Amino acid sequence: CASNLGTIDNEQFF.